This T cell receptor beta chain comes out of a study of T cells after yellow fever vaccination. Study-level findings and limits: At 95% to 96% for CD4 and just over 85% for CD8, most primary-vaccination clones showed up again after the booster.

The CDR3 covers 11 residues. Between the trimmed V and J ends, which lost 5 bases and 6 bases, there was a span of 7 bases. Germline V gene lookup returns CDR1 MNHEY and CDR2 SVGAGI. This clonotype was observed at least ten times. The target antigen is unknown. TCRdb ran MiXCR on the 5' RACE reads and lists one entry per CDR3 protein. The sample yields roughly 150,000 distinct CDR3 sequences, just over 6.5% seen once. The rearrangement uses TRBV6-5 and TRBJ1-1, with TRBD1 as a possible D gene (6 bases). The clonotype comes from a man aged 25 to 40 who received the YFV17D yellow fever vaccine. The sequencing used CD4+ T cells sorted from PBMCs, collected 10 days after the yellow fever booster vaccination. The CDR3 coding sequence is TGTGCCAGCAGTACAGGGCCTGAAGCTTTCTTT. It translates to CASSTGPEAFF.